This TCR beta chain comes out of a study of OX40 agonist ivuxolimab in advanced cancers. About the research overall: Those treated in dose escalation had hepatocellular carcinoma, melanoma, renal cell cancer or head and neck cancer. Partial responses were achieved by three patients, of whom one had hepatocellular carcinoma and two had cutaneous melanoma.

CDR1 is MDHEN, CDR2 SYDVKM, per germline. The CDR3 totals 15 residues. Trimming took off 3 bases at V and 1 base at J, with 9 bases between the two ends. Profiled with immunoSEQ multiplex PCR; TCRdb holds only in-frame clones, not every one. The sample carries over 60,000 clones, approximately 91% recorded once. This clonotype was sampled from an adult with an advanced solid tumor such as melanoma, head and neck, liver or kidney cancer. The sequencing here drew on CD4+ or CD8+ T cells sorted from blood, taken in a trial of the OX40 agonist ivuxolimab. The V gene is TRBV28, the J gene TRBJ2-2; D possibly corresponds to TRBD2 (6 bases). DNA for the CDR3: TGTGCCAGCAGTTTTACCGGGAGGAACACCGGGGAGCTGTTTTTT. It translates to CASSFTGRNTGELFF.